This TCR beta chain was found in a study of Graves' ophthalmopathy and Graves' hyperthyroidism. Study background: Samples of peripheral blood were obtained at initial diagnosis, prior to treatment of any kind.

This clonotype showed up many times. Using RNA transcripts, the TCR beta CDR3 regions were amplified. HTBI-primed RT-PCR formed the first round, and a multiplex PCR formed the second. MiXCR, run by TCRdb on the multiplex PCR reads, gives a single entry per CDR3 protein. In the table there are approximately 460,000 distinct CDR3 sequences, 13% to 15% of which are singletons. This receptor was taken from a woman aged 25 to 39 with Graves' ophthalmopathy. The specimen was blood.

The CDR3 coding sequence is TGTGCCAGCAGCTTCAGTACACGGGGTTACGAGCAGTACTTC. Translated: CASSFSTRGYEQYF. V is TRBV7-2 and J is TRBJ2-7; TRBD2 is a possible D gene (5 bases). CDR1 and CDR2 from the germline V gene are SGHTA and FQGNSA. CDR3 length: 14 residues. V gave up 3 bases and J gave up 4 bases, with 13 bases separating them.